This entry describes one T cell receptor (beta chain). V was clipped by 1 base and J by 10 bases; unmatched bases: 7. Germline V gene sequence: CDR1 MGHRA, CDR2 YSYEKL. This CDR3 is 15 amino acids long. The data are from a study of shared clonotypes between healthy human individuals. As for the study in general: A donor's plate count was three for CD4 naive and three for CD4 memory; CD8 naive had two and CD8 memory one.

TCRdb's table, derived via immunoSEQ multiplex PCR, lists solely in-frame clones and lacks some. The data show 2 million to 3 million clones, 93% seen once. The TCR originated in a man between 18 and 35 years old in good health. Some clones in this sample may be carry-over from other donors' samples. The chain has TRBV4-1 and TRBJ2-1, with TRBD2 matching 10 bases. Sequencing used naive CD4+ T cells from PBMCs. Subset described: CD45RA+ positively selected. Here the CDR3 reads CASSQALAGVIEQFF. In DNA form, the CDR3 reads TGCGCCAGCAGCCAAGCCCTAGCGGGAGTGATAGAGCAGTTCTTC.